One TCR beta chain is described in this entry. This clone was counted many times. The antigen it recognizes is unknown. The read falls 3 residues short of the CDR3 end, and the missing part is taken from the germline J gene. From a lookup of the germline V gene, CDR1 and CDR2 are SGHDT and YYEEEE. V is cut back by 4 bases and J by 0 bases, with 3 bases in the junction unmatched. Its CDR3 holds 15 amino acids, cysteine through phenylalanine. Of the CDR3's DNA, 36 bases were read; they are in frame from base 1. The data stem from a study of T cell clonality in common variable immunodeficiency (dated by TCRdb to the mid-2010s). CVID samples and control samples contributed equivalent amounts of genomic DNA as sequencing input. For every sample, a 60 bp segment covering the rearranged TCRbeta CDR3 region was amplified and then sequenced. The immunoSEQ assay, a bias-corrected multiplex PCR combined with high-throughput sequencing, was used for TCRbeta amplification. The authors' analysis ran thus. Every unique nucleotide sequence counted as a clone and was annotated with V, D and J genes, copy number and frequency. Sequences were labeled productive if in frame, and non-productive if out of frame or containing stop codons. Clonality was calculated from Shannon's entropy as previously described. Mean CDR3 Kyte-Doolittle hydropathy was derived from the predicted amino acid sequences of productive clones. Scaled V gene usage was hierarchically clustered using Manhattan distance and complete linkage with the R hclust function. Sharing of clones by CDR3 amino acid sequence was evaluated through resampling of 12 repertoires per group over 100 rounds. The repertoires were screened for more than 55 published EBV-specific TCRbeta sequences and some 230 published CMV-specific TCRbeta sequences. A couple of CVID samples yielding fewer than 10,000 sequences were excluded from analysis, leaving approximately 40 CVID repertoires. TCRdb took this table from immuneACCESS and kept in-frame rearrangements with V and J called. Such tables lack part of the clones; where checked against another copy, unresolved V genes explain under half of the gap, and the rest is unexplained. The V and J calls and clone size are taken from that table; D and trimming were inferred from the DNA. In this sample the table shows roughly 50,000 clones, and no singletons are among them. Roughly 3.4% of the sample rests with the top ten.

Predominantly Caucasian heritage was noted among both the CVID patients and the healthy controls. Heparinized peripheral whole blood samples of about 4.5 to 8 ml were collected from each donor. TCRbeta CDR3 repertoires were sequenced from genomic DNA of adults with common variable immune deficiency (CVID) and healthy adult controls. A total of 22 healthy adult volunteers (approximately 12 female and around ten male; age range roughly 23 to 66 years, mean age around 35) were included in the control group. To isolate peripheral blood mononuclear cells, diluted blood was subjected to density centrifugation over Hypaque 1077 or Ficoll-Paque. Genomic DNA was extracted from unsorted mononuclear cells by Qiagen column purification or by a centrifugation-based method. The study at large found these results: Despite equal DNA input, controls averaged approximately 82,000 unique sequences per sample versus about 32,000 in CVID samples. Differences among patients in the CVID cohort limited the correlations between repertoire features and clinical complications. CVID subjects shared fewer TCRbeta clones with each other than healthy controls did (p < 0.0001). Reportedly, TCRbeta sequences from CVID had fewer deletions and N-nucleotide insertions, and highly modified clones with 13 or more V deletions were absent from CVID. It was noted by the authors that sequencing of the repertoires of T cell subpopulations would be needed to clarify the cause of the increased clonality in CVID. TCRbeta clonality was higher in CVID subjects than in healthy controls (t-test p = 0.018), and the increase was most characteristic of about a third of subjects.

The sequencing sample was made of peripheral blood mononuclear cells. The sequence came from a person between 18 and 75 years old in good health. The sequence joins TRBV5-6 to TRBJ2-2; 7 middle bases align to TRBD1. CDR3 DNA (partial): TGTGCCAGCAGCGTGGGACAGTCGAACACCGGGGAG. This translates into CASSVGQSNTGE. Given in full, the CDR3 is CASSVGQSNTGELFF.